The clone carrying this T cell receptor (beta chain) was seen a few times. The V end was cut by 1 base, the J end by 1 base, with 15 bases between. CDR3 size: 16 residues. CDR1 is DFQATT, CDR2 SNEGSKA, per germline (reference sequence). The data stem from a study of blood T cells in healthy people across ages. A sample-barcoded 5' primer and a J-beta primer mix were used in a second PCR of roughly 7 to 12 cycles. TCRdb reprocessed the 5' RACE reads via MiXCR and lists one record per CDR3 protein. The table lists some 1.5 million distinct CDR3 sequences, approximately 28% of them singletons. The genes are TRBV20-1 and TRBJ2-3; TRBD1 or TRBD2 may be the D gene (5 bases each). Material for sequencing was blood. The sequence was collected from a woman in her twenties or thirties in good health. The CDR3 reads CSARGVATGRTDTQYF. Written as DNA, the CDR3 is TGCAGTGCTAGAGGGGTGGCTACGGGGCGCACAGATACGCAGTATTTT.